What follows describes a single T cell receptor (beta chain). Per the original data handling: Amplification from reference gene primers served as the basis for estimated nucleated cell counts. Generated by immunoSEQ multiplex PCR, the TCRdb table keeps only in-frame clones and is missing some. Clone size and the V and J calls come from that table; the DNA yielded D and trimming. Of 350,000 or so clones in the sample, more than 70% were seen once. This entry belongs to a study of blood T cell repertoires in COVID-19. Study-level information: T cells, B-cell-depleted T cells, or PBMCs supplied cDNA or gDNA.

Germline assignment: CDR1 SNHLY and CDR2 FYNNEI. This CDR3 comprises 13 residues. J gave up 10 bases and V 7 bases, and 7 bases lay outside the gene matches. Patients in Seattle were enrolled during active infection, then followed longitudinally. The chain recombines TRBV2 with TRBJ2-1; 10 nucleotides agree with TRBD2. This receptor was identified in a woman in her fifties or sixties with COVID-19, enrolled during active disease. The sequenced material came from peripheral blood. The CDR3: CASNQRGGREQFF. The CDR3 DNA sequence: TGTGCCAGCAACCAGCGGGGGGGACGGGAGCAGTTCTTC.